This TCR beta chain was sequenced for a study of CD8 T cells in ankylosing spondylitis (TCRdb year 2017). With respect to the entire study: The study set out to find disease-linked TCR variants by profiling T cell receptor beta repertoires in ankylosing spondylitis patients and healthy donors. Peripheral blood samples were taken, and synovial fluid was additionally collected from ankylosing spondylitis patients. In total, the full study cohort was made up of some 100 healthy donors and 20 to 25 ankylosing spondylitis patients. Results and caveats for the whole study, not just this receptor: Some motif variants were previously reported in synovial fluid and blood of reactive arthritis patients, suggesting common disease-initiation mechanisms. The disease-linked clones showed a CD8+ phenotype and occurred at relatively low frequencies in peripheral blood. The disease-linked clones were reported as significantly enriched in matched synovial fluid samples from ankylosing spondylitis patients. A TCR beta motif of eight highly homologous amino acid variants appeared characteristic of blood from ankylosing spondylitis patients.

CDR1 KGHSH and CDR2 LQKENI are derived from the germline V gene. V sheds 2 bases and J sheds 0 bases, leaving 10 bases between their ends. The CDR3 spans 15 residues, from the cysteine through the phenylalanine. CDR3 DNA is the only sequence kept; it has 45 bases, read in frame from the first base. The sample holds many counts of this clonotype. This receptor's antigen is unknown. Within one base of it there is no much larger clone, and no base qualities were kept. The data were produced on an Illumina HiSeq 2500. Quantitative 5'-RACE with molecular barcodes was the method used to prepare the TCR beta libraries. On the authors' methods: A new computational method, built on a probabilistic model of VDJ rearrangement, was used to identify disease-linked TCR variants. Using fastp trimming at Q25 and MiXCR clonotype assembly, TCRdb reanalyzed the public sequencing data and kept in-frame beta chains. Records with the same CDR3 protein are collapsed into one entry carrying the most frequent genes and DNA. What appears here as the V and J calls and clone size reflects TCRdb's work, not the paper's. A total of about 96,000 distinct CDR3 sequences appear in this sample, about 8.1% of them only once. 4% to 5.5% of the sample is in the top ten clones.

This receptor was identified in a male donor with ankylosing spondylitis or in good health (not recorded which). The V and J segments used are TRBV18 and TRBJ1-2, and TRBD1 may be the D gene, going by 6 matching bases. Specimen: blood, either unsorted or a sorted T cell fraction (not recorded which). This receptor carries the CDR3 CASSPGRGANYGYTF. Here is the DNA: TGTGCCAGCTCACCAGGCAGGGGAGCTAACTATGGCTACACCTTC.